This T cell receptor (beta chain) originates from a study of breast tumors, draining lymph nodes, adjacent tissues (dated by TCRdb to 2016 to 2018). As for the study more broadly: Breast cancer patients provided tumor, adjacent nontumor tissue and axillary lymph nodes, and the study compared the TCR beta repertoires across these three sources. In human breast cancer, the study set out to evaluate how tumor, surrounding tissue and draining lymph node repertoires relate to one another and whether T cells may move between these sites.

This clonotype was counted ten times or more. It lacks a known antigen. Being one base from a much bigger clone, this may be a read error. The final CDR3 position lacks the conserved phenylalanine or tryptophan, pointing to a likely read error. Lymph node samples came from the axillary draining lymph nodes of breast cancer patients. Summary of the overall study and its limitations: Tumor T-cell repertoires showed less diversity than lymph node repertoires and more diversity than nontumor tissue repertoires, and tumor T-cell repertoires showed preferential V and J gene usage. The data were considered consistent with the idea that most tumor T cells come from the lymph node and then expand in tumor tissue. The study presented the conclusion that tumor T cells originate in lymph nodes as consistent with a hypothesis, not as something directly demonstrated. In luminal-like breast cancer, tumor and nontumor tissue repertoires resembled each other significantly more than in basal-like breast cancer.

As encoded in the germline V gene (reference sequence), CDR1 is DFQATT while CDR2 is SNEGSKA. From its first to its last residue, the CDR3 has 12 amino acids. The only DNA kept is the CDR3, 36 bases in frame from the first base. V loses 7 bases of germline sequence and J loses 5 bases, and the interval between the two ends is 14 bases. TCRdb records Illumina HiSeq 2000 as the sequencer. TCR beta chain libraries were generated by multiplex PCR amplification. The amplified TCR beta chain products were analyzed by high-throughput sequencing. TCRdb applied fastp at Q25 and MiXCR to the public reads, then kept only in-frame beta chains. Each CDR3 protein gets just one entry, which takes the most common genes and DNA from the rows behind it. The sample table holds about 200,000 distinct CDR3 sequences, of which approximately 33% were seen once. Over 4% of the sample goes to the ten largest clones.

This receptor was obtained from a female donor with breast cancer. Some clones in this sample may be carry-over from other donors' samples. Sequenced input: axillary lymph node tissue. The sequence links TRBV20-1 to TRBJ2-5; TRBD1 is a weak D gene call, 6 bases matching. The CDR3: CSGDTLGETQYL. The DNA sequence is as follows: TGCAGTGGGGACACTCTGGGGGAGACCCAGTACCTC.